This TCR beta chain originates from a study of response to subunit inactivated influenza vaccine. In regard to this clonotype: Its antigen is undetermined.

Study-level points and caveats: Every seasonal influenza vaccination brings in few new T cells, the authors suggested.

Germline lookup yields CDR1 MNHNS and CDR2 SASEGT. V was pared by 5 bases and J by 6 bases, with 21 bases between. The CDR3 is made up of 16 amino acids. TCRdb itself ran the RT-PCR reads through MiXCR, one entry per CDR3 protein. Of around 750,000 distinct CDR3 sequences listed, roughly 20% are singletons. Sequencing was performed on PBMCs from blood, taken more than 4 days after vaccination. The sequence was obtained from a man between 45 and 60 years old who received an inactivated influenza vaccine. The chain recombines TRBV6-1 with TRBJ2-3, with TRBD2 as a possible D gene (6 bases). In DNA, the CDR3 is TGTGCCAGCAGTAAACTGGGACTTCGATATGGGGATACGCAGTATTTT. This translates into CASSKLGLRYGDTQYF.